One sample yielded the 15 T cell receptor beta chains listed below, sequenced in a study of Ad26.COV2.S vaccination and SARS-CoV-2 variants. Here immunoSEQ multiplex PCR was the method, and the copy in TCRdb shows in-frame clones only, minus some. There are hundreds of thousands of clones in the sample; 89% occur only once, and 2% to 3% lies in the top ten. Treatment denoted: about 20 received Ad26.COV2.S at low or high dose, single or two shots; about five received placebo; per-sample allocation not given. Repertoires come from day 63 after the first vaccine or placebo injection. Sample: peripheral blood, taken in a trial of Ad26.COV2.S vaccine versus placebo. The receptors derive from a person aged 18 to 65 who received the Ad26.COV2.S COVID-19 vaccine or a placebo.

V gene TRBV3-1 (or the pseudogene TRBV3-2) combines with J gene TRBJ1-6; TRBD1 might be the D (5 bases). The CDR3 totals 13 residues. Trimming pared 3 bases from V and 6 bases from J, leaving 6 bases between. The germline V gene has CDR1 LGHDT and CDR2 YNNKEL (reference sequence). The CDR3 loop reads CASSQGPNSPLHF. In DNA form, the CDR3 reads TGTGCCAGCAGCCAGGGGCCTAATTCACCCCTCCACTTT.

J is TRBJ1-2 and V is TRBV2; TRBD1 aligns across 8 bases. Germline V lookup: CDR1 SNHLY, CDR2 FYNNEI. V lost 1 base and J lost 7; bases outside the gene matches: 8. CDR3 length equals 15 residues. The CDR3, as DNA: TGTGCCAGCAGTGAAGGAGTGACAGGGGCTGGTGGCTACACCTTC. It translates to CASSEGVTGAGGYTF.

Written as DNA, the CDR3 is TGTGCCAGCAGCCAAGAGGGGACTAGCGGGGCTAATGAGCAGTTCTTC. It is translated as CASSQEGTSGANEQFF. The chain uses TRBV4-2 and TRBJ2-1, with 13 nucleotides matching TRBD2. CDR1 LGHNA and CDR2 YNFKEQ come from the germline V gene. The CDR3 has 16 residues. Unmatched junction bases numbered 3, after V lost 0 bases and J lost 7 bases.

This chain links TRBV28 with TRBJ1-2; D possibly corresponds to TRBD1 (5 bases). Between the trimmed V and J ends, which lost 5 bases and 4 bases, there was a span of 8 bases. Germline lookup yields CDR1 MDHEN and CDR2 SYDVKM. CDR3 length: 12 residues. The CDR3 loop is CASSPRGYGYTF. The CDR3 bases are TGTGCCAGCAGTCCGAGGGGCTATGGCTACACCTTC.

The chain employs TRBV5-1 and TRBJ1-4; 8 bases agree with TRBD1. This CDR3 is built from 15 residues. Losses at the gene ends were 0 bases for V and 11 bases for J; bases not matched to a gene: 9. Per the germline V gene, CDR1 is SGHRS and CDR2 is YFSETQ. The CDR3 is CASSLGGQESVKLFF. The CDR3 DNA is TGCGCCAGCAGCTTGGGGGGACAGGAATCCGTCAAACTGTTTTTT.

V gene TRBV13 combines with J gene TRBJ1-1, with TRBD1 identical over 7 bases. From germline, CDR1 is PRHDT and CDR2 FYEKMQ (reference sequence). The V gene end was trimmed by 1 base and the J gene end by 8 bases; junction bases not matched to a gene: 4. This CDR3 contains 13 residues. The CDR3: CASSLEGTDEAFF. Written as DNA, the CDR3 is TGTGCCAGCAGCTTAGAAGGGACAGACGAAGCTTTCTTT.

CDR3 coding DNA: TGTGCCAGCAGTTACCGGGGAGGGGTCACGCAGTATTTT. Protein sequence: CASSYRGGVTQYF. The chain joins TRBV6-2 or TRBV6-3 to TRBJ2-3; 7 bases line up with TRBD2. CDR1 is MNHEY and CDR2 is SVGEGT in the germline V gene. This CDR3 region has 13 residues. The J segment lost 9 bases and the V segment lost 2 bases, leaving 5 bases of the junction unmatched.

The chain has TRBV6-1 and TRBJ2-7, with D unresolved. Germline V gene data show CDR1 as MNHNS and CDR2 as SASEGT. The germline V and J ends were trimmed by 0 bases and 2 bases, with 17 bases remaining between them. This CDR3 has 17 amino acids. As DNA, the CDR3 is TGTGCCAGCAGTGAAGCGCGTCGTAGTTCGAATCCCTACGAGCAGTACGTC. Amino acid sequence: CASSEARRSSNPYEQYV.

The chain is built from TRBV6-5 and TRBJ2-7; 7 bases line up with TRBD2. V dropped 4 bases and J dropped 0; count of bases not matched to a gene: 6. Germline V gene data show CDR1 as MNHEY and CDR2 as SVGAGI. CDR3 length equals 15 residues. The CDR3 nucleotides are TGTGCCAGCAGTTCGGGACTAACCAGCTCCTACGAGCAGTACTTC. This sequence encodes CASSSGLTSSYEQYF.

This clone has more than one count but fewer than ten. The chain uses TRBV2 and TRBJ1-5, with D unresolved. With 4 bases removed from V and 10 bases from J, the gap between germline ends came to 14 bases. The CDR3 is 13 amino acids. Per the germline V gene, CDR1 is SNHLY and CDR2 is FYNNEI. The CDR3 sequence: CASSAQEDGPQHF. CDR3 bases: TGTGCCAGCAGTGCGCAGGAGGATGGACCCCAGCATTTT. Full variable domain (remainder filled in from reference TRBV2 and TRBJ1-5): EPEVTQTPSHQVTQMGQEVILRCVPISNHLYFYWYRQILGQKVEFLVSFYNNEISEKSEIFDDQFSVERPDGSNFTLKIRSTKLEDSAMYFCASSAQEDGPQHFGDGTRLSIL.

The chain is built from TRBV14 and TRBJ2-5; 8 positions agree with TRBD1. After removal of 4 bases from V and 5 bases from J, the junction contained 6 bases not matched to a gene. The germline CDR1 and CDR2 sequences are SGHDN and FVKESK. The CDR3 contains 14 residues. CDR3 in amino acids: CASSRIDRGETQYF. DNA of the CDR3: TGTGCCAGCAGCCGCATTGACAGGGGTGAGACCCAGTACTTC.

The V call is TRBV29-1, the J call TRBJ1-4; 8 nucleotides line up with TRBD1. CDR1 and CDR2 (germline): SQVTM, ANQGSEA. V lost 6 bases, J lost 3 bases, and 6 bases stayed unmatched. The CDR3 contains 14 residues. CDR3: CSVGTTGANEKLFF. CDR3 sequence (DNA): TGCAGCGTGGGAACGACAGGGGCTAATGAAAAACTGTTTTTT.

The chain is built from TRBV7-2 and TRBJ2-7, with a tentative D call TRBD1 (6 bases). Germline V gene data show CDR1 as SGHTA and CDR2 as FQGNSA. Trimming shortened V by 5 bases and J by 7 bases, and 9 bases separated the two germline ends. The CDR3 consists of 11 residues. The CDR3 spells CASSDGTEQYF. Here the CDR3 DNA reads TGTGCCAGCAGCGATGGGACAGAGCAGTACTTC.

The chain employs TRBV27 and TRBJ1-6; D uncertain. Germline V gene lookup returns CDR1 MNHEY and CDR2 SMNVEV (reference sequence). This CDR3 contains 14 residues. V was clipped by 2 bases and J by 13 bases, with 15 bases between them. CDR3 residues: CASSLTGSAAPLHF. The CDR3 DNA sequence: TGTGCCAGCAGTTTAACGGGGTCGGCGGCGCCCCTCCACTTT.

The chain is built from TRBV28 and TRBJ2-5, with 7 bases identical to TRBD1. Germline V gives CDR1 MDHEN, CDR2 SYDVKM. The CDR3 is 13 amino acids. With 5 bases clipped from V and 4 bases from J, the junction kept 4 bases outside the gene matches. This CDR3 reads CASSRQGTETQYF. CDR3 sequence (DNA): TGTGCCAGCAGTCGACAGGGAACAGAGACCCAGTACTTC.